Below are 18 T cell receptor beta chains sequenced from a single sample in a study of OX40 agonist ivuxolimab in advanced cancers. Assay used: immunoSEQ multiplex PCR; TCRdb lists only in-frame clones, some missing. The sample consists of tens of thousands of clones, roughly 94% of them appearing once. This specimen was CD4+ or CD8+ T cells sorted from blood, taken in a trial of the OX40 agonist ivuxolimab. Receptor source: an adult with an advanced solid tumor such as melanoma, head and neck, liver or kidney cancer.

This sequence joins TRBV19 and TRBJ2-1, with 8 bases aligning to TRBD2. The CDR3 is 18 residues long. The V gene's germline CDR1 is LNHDA and CDR2 SQIVND (reference sequence). Losses at the gene ends were 2 bases for V and 9 bases for J; bases not matched to a gene: 18. CDR3 in amino acids: CASSIRPAGDSGSGEQFF. The CDR3 DNA is TGTGCCAGTAGTATAAGACCAGCGGGAGACTCGGGGTCGGGTGAGCAGTTCTTC.

The gene calls are TRBV28 and TRBJ2-7, with 7 bases aligning to TRBD1. CDR3 length: 14 residues. The germline V gene encodes CDR1 MDHEN and CDR2 SYDVKM. Trimming cost V 6 bases and J 2 bases; bases outside gene matches: 7. CDR3 nucleotide sequence: TGTGCCAGCAGGGATGCCGGGACAGCCTACGAGCAGTACTTC. Translated, it gives CASRDAGTAYEQYF.

The rearrangement links TRBV7-9 to TRBJ2-7; D possibly matches TRBD1 or TRBD2 (5 bases each). The germline CDR1 and CDR2 sequences are SEHNR and FQNEAQ (reference sequence). The CDR3 extends over 14 amino acids. V lost 5 bases, J lost 0 bases, and 11 bases lay in between. The CDR3 reads CASSPSGASYEQYF. For the CDR3, the DNA is TGTGCCAGCAGCCCGTCCGGGGCCTCCTACGAGCAGTACTTC.

This chain connects TRBV28 to TRBJ1-2, with D possibly matching TRBD1 (6 bases). Germline V gives CDR1 MDHEN, CDR2 SYDVKM. V was trimmed by 6 bases and J by 3 bases, leaving 11 bases between them. This CDR3 contains 13 residues. The CDR3 loop reads CASSVTGYYGYTF. CDR3 DNA: TGTGCCAGCAGCGTTACAGGGTACTATGGCTACACCTTC.

The chain carries TRBV6-1 and TRBJ2-7; TRBD1 matches at 11 bases. Germline CDR1 and CDR2: MNHNS and SASEGT. The CDR3 is made up of 14 amino acids. J was trimmed by 6 bases and V by 5 bases; bases with no gene match: 6. The CDR3 DNA follows: TGTGCCAGCAGTCCCGGACAGGGGGCGAGCGAGCAGTACTTC. Translated, it gives CASSPGQGASEQYF.

The chain uses TRBV11-2 and TRBJ2-5; D perhaps matches TRBD2 (6 bases). CDR1 and CDR2 (germline): SGHAT, FQNNGV. Trimming removed 1 base from V and 5 bases from J, with 8 bases in between. CDR3 length: 13 amino acids. The CDR3 here is CASSLALAETQYF. The DNA of the CDR3 is TGTGCCAGCAGCTTAGCTCTAGCGGAGACCCAGTACTTC.

V gene TRBV2 combines with J gene TRBJ1-1, with TRBD1 as a possible D gene (5 bases). V was pared by 2 bases and J by 5 bases, with 12 bases between. Germline V lookup: CDR1 SNHLY, CDR2 FYNNEI. CDR3 length: 14 amino acids. This chain's CDR3 is CASSETGGGTEAFF. CDR3 sequence (DNA): TGTGCCAGCAGTGAAACAGGCGGGGGGACTGAAGCTTTCTTT.

The chain joins TRBV30 to TRBJ2-1, with 9 bases matching TRBD1. The V and J ends lost 2 bases and 8 bases, in that order; junction bases with no gene match: 1. Looked up from germline, CDR1 is GTSNPN and CDR2 is SVGIG (reference sequence). The CDR3 covers 12 residues. CDR3 region: CAWSTGGDEQFF. The CDR3 nucleotides read TGTGCCTGGAGTACAGGGGGCGATGAGCAGTTCTTC.

The rearrangement links TRBV5-4 to TRBJ2-7, with a weak D call TRBD2 (6 bases). The ends were cut back, 4 bases at V and 0 bases at J, with 8 bases in the middle. Looked up from germline, CDR1 is SGHNT and CDR2 is YYREEE (reference sequence). The CDR3 spans 13 residues. The CDR3 here is CASSPGDSYEQYF. As DNA, the CDR3 is TGTGCCAGCAGCCCGGGGGACTCCTACGAGCAGTACTTC.

The chain uses TRBV6-5 and TRBJ2-3; D is unresolved. Germline CDR1 is MNHEY and CDR2 is SVGAGI. CDR3 length: 12 amino acids. The V end was cut by 2 bases, the J end by 6 bases, with 6 bases between. The CDR3: CASSYDGDTQYF. The CDR3 DNA sequence: TGTGCCAGCAGTTACGACGGGGATACGCAGTATTTT.

The chain couples TRBV30 to TRBJ2-1; 12 bases fit TRBD2. Germline V gene data show CDR1 as GTSNPN and CDR2 as SVGIG (reference sequence). CDR3 size: 13 residues. Trimming cost V 8 bases and J 6 bases; bases outside gene matches: 5. CDR3 coding DNA: TGTGCCGGCACTAGCGGGAGGCCCAATGAGCAGTTCTTC. Translated: CAGTSGRPNEQFF.

V usage is TRBV19 and J usage is TRBJ1-3; tentative D call: TRBD1 (5 bases). The CDR3 has 14 amino acids. Germline values: CDR1 LNHDA, CDR2 SQIVND (reference sequence). V lost 3 bases and J 0 bases, leaving 6 bases between the germline ends. The CDR3 is CASSIGGSGNTIYF. The CDR3 DNA reads TGTGCCAGTAGTATTGGGGGCTCTGGAAACACCATATATTTT.

The rearrangement uses TRBV7-8 and TRBJ2-1, with D possibly being TRBD1 (5 bases). V was cut by 4 bases and J by 9 bases, with 10 bases left in between. Per germline, CDR1 SGHVS and CDR2 FQNEAQ. The CDR3 runs 12 residues. The CDR3 spells CASSSRTIEQFF. The CDR3 DNA is TGTGCCAGCAGCTCCAGGACAATTGAGCAGTTCTTC.

The V gene is TRBV29-1, the J gene TRBJ2-4, with D tentatively TRBD1 or TRBD2 (5 bases each). Per the germline V gene, CDR1 is SQVTM and CDR2 is ANQGSEA. With 4 bases removed from V and 7 bases from J, the gap between germline ends came to 20 bases. CDR3 length equals 15 residues. CDR3: CSVAGQDIVDNIQYF. The DNA of the CDR3 is TGCAGCGTTGCGGGGCAAGATATCGTTGACAACATTCAGTACTTC.

The V and J genes are TRBV27 and TRBJ2-5; 8 positions match TRBD2. The V gene's germline CDR1 is MNHEY and CDR2 SMNVEV (reference sequence). Trimming cost V 5 bases and J 1 base; bases outside gene matches: 3. There are 14 residues in the CDR3. The CDR3 here is CASSPGTSQETQYF. The CDR3 DNA sequence: TGTGCCAGCAGTCCTGGGACTAGCCAAGAGACCCAGTACTTC.

The rearrangement uses TRBV2 and TRBJ2-1; 8 nucleotides align to TRBD2. J lost 0 bases, V lost 10 bases, and 5 bases had no gene match. Germline-derived CDR1 and CDR2 are SNHLY and FYNNEI. This CDR3 has 14 residues. The CDR3 loop is CATGGGISYNEQFF. CDR3 coding DNA: TGTGCCACCGGGGGGGGGATCTCCTACAATGAGCAGTTCTTC.

The V call is TRBV18, the J call TRBJ2-5; possibly TRBD1 for D (6 bases). This CDR3 region has 14 residues. CDR1 is KGHSH, CDR2 LQKENI, per germline. The germline V and J ends were trimmed by 5 bases and 3 bases, with 13 bases remaining between them. CDR3 amino acids: CASSSRDTEETQYF. The CDR3 nucleotides read TGTGCCAGCTCATCACGGGACACCGAAGAGACCCAGTACTTC.

The chain carries TRBV28 and TRBJ2-5; D unresolved. The end of the DNA fits TRBJ2-7 better, so the J call may be wrong. Germline CDR1 is MDHEN and CDR2 is SYDVKM. The CDR3 contains 15 residues. The CDR3 nucleotides are TGTGCCAGCAAACCGCGAGTTATGAGCTCCTACGAGCAGTACTTC. This translates into CASKPRVMSSYEQYF.